The 22 T cell receptor beta chains below all came from one sample that was sequenced in a study of T cells expressing NK-cell markers. TCRdb reanalyzed the 5' RACE reads, giving one entry per CDR3 protein sequence and no DNA. Across over 200,000 distinct CDR3 sequences, the top ten clones capture around 0.4% of the sample. Material for sequencing was blood T cells: a sorted CD56 or NKG2C T cell subset, CD4+ or CD8+ T cells, or bulk PBMC T cells (not recorded which). The receptors originated from a young man in good health.

The chain combines TRBV30 with TRBJ2-7; with no DNA, the TCRdb D assignment of TRBD1 cannot be verified. CDR1 is GTSNPN and CDR2 is SVGIG in the germline V gene (reference sequence). This CDR3 has 15 amino acids. The CDR3 sequence: CAWSMGQGSSYEQYF.

This rearrangement joins TRBV11-1 to TRBJ2-1. Germline V lookup: CDR1 SGHAT, CDR2 FQDESV (reference sequence). This CDR3 spans 11 amino acids. The CDR3 reads CASSSTPEQFF.

The chain combines TRBV11-2 with TRBJ2-5; TCRdb picks TRBD1, but there is no DNA to check that call. The CDR3 consists of 14 residues. Germline V gene sequence: CDR1 SGHAT, CDR2 FQNNGV. CDR3 residues: CASSLSPFRETQYF.

The chain joins TRBV4-1 to TRBJ2-2. The CDR3 totals 15 residues. Germline loops: CDR1 MGHRA, CDR2 YSYEKL. CDR3 amino acids: CASRQGFSNTGELFF.

This chain links TRBV28 with TRBJ2-7; TCRdb picks TRBD1, but there is no DNA to check that call. Germline lookup yields CDR1 MDHEN and CDR2 SYDVKM. The length of the CDR3 is 14 residues. CDR3 amino acids: CASRAGTSSYEQYF.

The gene calls are TRBV15 and TRBJ2-7. This CDR3 region has 15 residues. The germline V gene has CDR1 LNHNV and CDR2 YYDKDF (reference sequence). The CDR3 is CATSRGLQGPYEQYF.

The CDR3 spells CASSDRQVSASGELFF. The chain uses TRBV12-3 or TRBV12-4 and TRBJ2-2; the D call from TCRdb, TRBD1, cannot be confirmed without DNA. The CDR3 runs to 16 residues.

The chain combines TRBV5-5 with TRBJ1-1. Looked up from germline, CDR1 is SGHKS and CDR2 is YYEKEE (reference sequence). The CDR3 is 16 amino acids. This CDR3 is CASSFGWVSGNTEAFF.

The chain joins TRBV12-3 or TRBV12-4 to TRBJ1-1. The CDR3 loop spans 12 amino acids. CDR3: CASLIVPSEAFF.

The chain employs TRBV14 and TRBJ1-2; TCRdb designates TRBD1, a call that cannot be tested without DNA. The V gene's germline CDR1 is SGHDN and CDR2 FVKESK. The CDR3 has 14 amino acids. The CDR3 spells CASSQQGLGYGYTF.

The chain carries TRBV12-3 or TRBV12-4 and TRBJ2-1; the TRBD2 assignment by TCRdb is unverifiable without DNA. The CDR3 loop spans 19 amino acids. CDR3 sequence reads: CASSGGGLAGGGSYNEQFF.

The rearrangement links TRBV11-1 to TRBJ2-1. The CDR3 contains 17 residues. Germline-derived CDR1 and CDR2 are SGHAT and FQDESV (reference sequence). The CDR3 loop is CASSLAFRGSSYNEQFF. Supplemented by reference TRBV11-1 and TRBJ2-1, the full variable domain reads EAEVAQSPRYKITEKSQAVAFWCDPISGHATLYWYRQILGQGPELLVQFQDESVVDDSQLPKDRFSAERLKGVDSTLKIQPAELGDSAMYLCASSLAFRGSSYNEQFFGPGTRLTVL.

This chain joins TRBV20-1 and TRBJ2-1. The CDR3 is 15 amino acids. Germline V gene sequence: CDR1 DFQATT, CDR2 SNEGSKA (reference sequence). The CDR3 reads CSAGAVQRSYNEQFF.

The genes are TRBV5-1 and TRBJ2-7; the TRBD1 assignment by TCRdb is unverifiable without DNA. This CDR3 has 17 amino acids. Germline V gives CDR1 SGHRS, CDR2 YFSETQ. The CDR3 reads CASSFGPHRGGSYEQYF.

The chain employs TRBV20-1 and TRBJ2-5; TCRdb's D call, TRBD1, is unchecked because there is no DNA. There are 15 residues in the CDR3. Germline-derived CDR1 and CDR2 are DFQATT and SNEGSKA (reference sequence). The CDR3 reads CSALPGTGGQETQYF.

V and J are TRBV20-1 and TRBJ2-1; there is no DNA to check the TCRdb D call of TRBD2. There are 13 residues in the CDR3. Germline V CDR1 and CDR2: DFQATT, SNEGSKA (reference sequence). CDR3 region: CSASIWELNEQFF.

The rearrangement joins TRBV6-2 or TRBV6-3 to TRBJ2-3; the D call from TCRdb, TRBD1, cannot be confirmed without DNA. Germline CDR1 reads MNHEY; CDR2 reads SVGEGT. There are 18 residues in the CDR3. CDR3 residues: CASRANPYPSARTDTQYF.

The V and J genes are TRBV12-3 or TRBV12-4 and TRBJ2-1; TCRdb outputs TRBD2, but without DNA this stays unchecked. The CDR3 covers 16 residues. The CDR3 loop is CASSRRPSGGYNEQFF.

This chain uses TRBV7-8 with TRBJ2-5; TCRdb proposes TRBD1, but this gene call is untestable without DNA. This CDR3 is 16 amino acids long. Germline V gene data show CDR1 as SGHVS and CDR2 as FQNEAQ. CDR3 sequence: CASSLLRGQGKETQYF.

The J gene is TRBJ2-5, the V gene TRBV25-1; TCRdb selects TRBD1, and the lack of DNA leaves this call unchecked. The CDR3 is 15 amino acids. Germline V gene sequence: CDR1 MGHDK, CDR2 SYGVNS. CDR3 protein: CASSEHGGGEETQYF.

The chain recombines TRBV6-6 with TRBJ1-4; TCRdb gives TRBD1 as the D gene, but with no DNA this cannot be confirmed. This CDR3 is built from 12 residues. Looked up from germline, CDR1 is MNHNY and CDR2 is SVGAGI (reference sequence). The CDR3 loop is CASTPDRTKLFF.

The chain has TRBV18 and TRBJ2-1. This CDR3 is built from 15 residues. Germline CDR1 KGHSH, CDR2 LQKENI. This chain's CDR3 is CASSQPGLTGNEQFF. The full variable domain, rest sourced from reference TRBV18 and TRBJ2-1, is NAGVMQNPRHLVRRRGQEARLRCSPMKGHSHVYWYRQLPEEGLKFMVYLQKENIIDESGMPKERFSAEFPKEGPSILRIQQVVRGDSAAYFCASSQPGLTGNEQFFGPGTRLTVL.